This T cell receptor beta chain was captured in a study of blood T cell repertoires in COVID-19. Study overall: Donors in the United States, Italy and Spain gave samples during acute or convalescent COVID-19. From T cells, B-cell-depleted T cells, or PBMCs came the material, which was cDNA or gDNA.

Per the study methods: Amplification from reference gene primers served as the basis for estimated nucleated cell counts. Measured with immunoSEQ multiplex PCR; TCRdb has only the in-frame clones, and not every one. The V and J calls and the clone size are those of that table, but D and trimming were determined from the DNA. The sample holds tens of thousands of clones, 80% seen once. This CDR3 has 15 amino acids. Germline CDR1 is PRHDT and CDR2 is FYEKMQ (reference sequence). With 0 bases removed from V and 4 bases from J, the gap between germline ends came to 12 bases. The receptor comes from a woman aged 70-85 years with acute or convalescent COVID-19. Sample: peripheral blood. The chain joins TRBV13 to TRBJ1-2; D remains unclear. Here the CDR3 reads CASSLGPAGIYGYTF. CDR3 nucleotide sequence: TGTGCCAGCAGCTTAGGCCCGGCAGGCATCTATGGCTACACCTTC.